This T cell receptor beta chain was captured by sequencing in a study of blood T cell repertoires in COVID-19. Data came from immunoSEQ multiplex PCR; TCRdb stores just in-frame clones and leaves some out. The sample yields about 280,000 clones, around 89% seen once. There are a few counts of this clone. This CDR3 contains 18 residues. In germline, CDR1 is SGHDT, CDR2 YYEEEE. J gave up 0 bases and V 0 bases, and 9 bases lay outside the gene matches. This TCR was recovered from a young woman with acute COVID-19. The V call is TRBV5-6, the J call TRBJ2-7, with 10 bases aligning to TRBD2. The sequenced material came from PBMCs or T cells enriched from blood (not recorded which). The CDR3 sequence: CASSLDSGSGRPSYEQYF. The DNA of the CDR3 is TGTGCCAGCAGCTTGGATAGTGGTAGCGGGAGGCCCTCCTACGAGCAGTACTTC.